The present entry profiles one TCR beta chain with its context. The antigen is not known. This sample stems from a study of CD8+ T cells in alopecia areata. Germline CDR1 and CDR2: GTSNPN and SVGIG (reference sequence). The CDR3 is 14 residues long. V lost 4 bases to trimming and J lost 4 bases, with 16 bases between them. Both CD4+ and CD8+ T cells were separated by sorting PBMCs. Findings of the study overall: For lesional scalp, especially alopecia totalis/universalis, clonality was higher than in normal scalp.

RNA extraction was followed by reverse transcription into cDNA, which acted as the sequencing template. Generated by immunoSEQ multiplex PCR, the TCRdb table keeps only in-frame clones and is missing some. Of over 150,000 clones in the sample, 50% to 70% were seen once. This chain uses TRBV30 with TRBJ1-1, with D possibly being TRBD1 (6 bases). The clonotype comes from a human donor with alopecia areata. The specimen comprised CD4+ T cells sorted from blood, sampled at week 0. As DNA, the CDR3 is TGTGCCTGGAAGGGAGTGGGGGGCGGCACTGAAGCTTTCTTT. Its protein is CAWKGVGGGTEAFF.